Listed here is a single T cell receptor (beta chain). Its antigen is still unknown. The entry originates in a study of T cells after yellow fever vaccination. Trimming at V came to 4 bases and at J to 6 bases, leaving 5 bases not matched to a gene. Germline lookup yields CDR1 SGDLS and CDR2 YYNGEE. CDR3 size: 15 residues. In TCRdb, the 5' RACE reads were re-called with MiXCR into one record per CDR3 protein. This sample has approximately 580,000 distinct CDR3 sequences; less than 20% occur once, and the top ten carry 15% to 20%. Points from the study as a whole: Most primary-vaccination clones recurred post-booster (roughly 96% CD4, 85% to 90% CD8). By day 5 rather than day 15, the secondary response had peaked, though it was weaker.

This receptor was taken from a man aged 18 to 29 who received the YFV17D yellow fever vaccine. Sequenced material: PBMCs, taken about 5 days after the first yellow fever vaccination. The chain uses TRBV9 and TRBJ2-1, with TRBD2 identical over 12 bases. DNA of the CDR3: TGTGCCAGCAGCCCGACTAGCGGGGGATTCAATGAGCAGTTCTTC. It encodes CASSPTSGGFNEQFF.